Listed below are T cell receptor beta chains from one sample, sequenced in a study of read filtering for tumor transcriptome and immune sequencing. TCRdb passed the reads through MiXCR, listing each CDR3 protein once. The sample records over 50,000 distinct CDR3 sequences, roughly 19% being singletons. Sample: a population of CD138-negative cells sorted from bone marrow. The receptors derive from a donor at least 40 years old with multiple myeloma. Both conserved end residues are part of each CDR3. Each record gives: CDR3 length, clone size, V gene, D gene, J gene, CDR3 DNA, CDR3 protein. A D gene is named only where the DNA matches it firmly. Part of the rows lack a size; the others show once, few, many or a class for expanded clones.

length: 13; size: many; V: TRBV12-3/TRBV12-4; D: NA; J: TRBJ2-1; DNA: TGTGCCAGCAGTTTAGCCGGTTCCGATGAGCAGTTCTTC; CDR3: CASSLAGSDEQFF
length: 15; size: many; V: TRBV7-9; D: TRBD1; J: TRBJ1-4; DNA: TGTGCCAGCAGCTCCCCGGGACAGGGTGATGAAAAACTGTTTTTT; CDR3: CASSSPGQGDEKLFF
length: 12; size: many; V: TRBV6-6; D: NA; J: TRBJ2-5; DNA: TGTGCCAAAGCCAGGCACCAAGAGACCCAGTACTTC; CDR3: CAKARHQETQYF
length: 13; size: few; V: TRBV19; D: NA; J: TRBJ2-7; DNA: TGTGCCAGTAGTTACGGGGCGGACACCGAGCAGTACTTC; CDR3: CASSYGADTEQYF
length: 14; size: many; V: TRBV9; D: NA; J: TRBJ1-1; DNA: TGTGCCAGCAGCGTAGGGACGATGAACACTGAAGCTTTCTTT; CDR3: CASSVGTMNTEAFF
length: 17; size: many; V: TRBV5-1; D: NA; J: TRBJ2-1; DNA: TGCGCCAGCAGCTTGGGGAGACTTCTGAGCTCCTACAATGAGCAGTTCTTC; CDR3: CASSLGRLLSSYNEQFF
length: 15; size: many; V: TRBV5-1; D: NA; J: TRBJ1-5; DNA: TGCGCCAGCAGCTTGGTAGGGGCGGCCAATCAGCCCCAGCATTTT; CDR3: CASSLVGAANQPQHF
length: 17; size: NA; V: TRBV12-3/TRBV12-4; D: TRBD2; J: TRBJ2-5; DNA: TGTGCCAGCAGTCCCAAGGGGCTAGCGGGGGGGCAAGAGACCCAGTACTTC; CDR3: CASSPKGLAGGQETQYF
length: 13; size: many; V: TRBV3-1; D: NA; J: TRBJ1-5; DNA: TGTGCCAGCAGCCAAGATCCGGGTCAGCCCCAGCATTTT; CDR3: CASSQDPGQPQHF
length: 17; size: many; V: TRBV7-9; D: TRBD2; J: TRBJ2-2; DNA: TGTGCCAGCAGCTTAGTTTCCCTAGCGGCGAGGACCGGGGAGCTGTTTTTT; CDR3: CASSLVSLAARTGELFF
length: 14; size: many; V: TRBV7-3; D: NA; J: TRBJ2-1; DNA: TGTGCCAGCAGTTACAGGGGGGGATACAATGAGCAGTTCTTC; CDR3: CASSYRGGYNEQFF
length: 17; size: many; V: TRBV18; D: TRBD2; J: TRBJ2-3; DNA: TGTGCCAGCTCACGAGTAGCGGGGGGCTCCCATGGAGATACGCAGTATTTT; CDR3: CASSRVAGGSHGDTQYF
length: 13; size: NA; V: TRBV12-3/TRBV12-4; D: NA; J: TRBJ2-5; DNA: TGTGCCAGCAGTTTATGGGTTGGTGAGACCCAGTACTTC; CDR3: CASSLWVGETQYF
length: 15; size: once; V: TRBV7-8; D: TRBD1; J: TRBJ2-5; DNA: TGTGCCAGCAGCTTGCCAGGGGGCTTCGGGGAGACCCAGTACTTC; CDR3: CASSLPGGFGETQYF
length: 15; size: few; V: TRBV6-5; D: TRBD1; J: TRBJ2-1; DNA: TGTGCCAGCAGTACGGGACAGGGGACCTACAATGAGCAGTTCTTC; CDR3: CASSTGQGTYNEQFF
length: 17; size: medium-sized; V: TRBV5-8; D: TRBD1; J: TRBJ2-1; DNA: TGTGCCAGCAGCCCAGATCTGGGACAGCCTCTTGGGAATGAGCAGTTCTTC; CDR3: CASSPDLGQPLGNEQFF
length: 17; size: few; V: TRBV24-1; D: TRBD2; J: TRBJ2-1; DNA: TGTGCCACCAGTGATTTGAGGACTAGCGGGACAAACAATGAGCAGTTCTTC; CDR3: CATSDLRTSGTNNEQFF
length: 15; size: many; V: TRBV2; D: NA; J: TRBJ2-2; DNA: TGTGCCGGCCGAGGGCGGGATTTTAACACCGGGGAGCTGTTTTTT; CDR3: CAGRGRDFNTGELFF
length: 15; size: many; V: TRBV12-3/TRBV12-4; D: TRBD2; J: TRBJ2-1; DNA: TGTGCCAGCAGTTTAACTAGCGGGTTATACAATGAGCAGTTCTTC; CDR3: CASSLTSGLYNEQFF
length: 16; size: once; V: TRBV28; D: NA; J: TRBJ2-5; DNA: TGTGCCAGCAGTTTAATTGCACTGAAGTACCAAGAGACCCAGTACTTC; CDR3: CASSLIALKYQETQYF
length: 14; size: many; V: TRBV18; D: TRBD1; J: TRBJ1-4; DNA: TGTGCCAGCTCCCCGACAGGGGTGAATGAAAAACTGTTTTTT; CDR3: CASSPTGVNEKLFF
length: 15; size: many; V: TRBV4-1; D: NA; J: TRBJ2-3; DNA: TGCGCCAGCAGCCAGGGCCTGATTAGCACAGATACGCAGTATTTT; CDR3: CASSQGLISTDTQYF
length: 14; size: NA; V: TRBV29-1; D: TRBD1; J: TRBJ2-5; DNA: TGCAGCGTTGGTCCAGGGACAGGCCAAGAGACCCAGTACTTC; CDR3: CSVGPGTGQETQYF
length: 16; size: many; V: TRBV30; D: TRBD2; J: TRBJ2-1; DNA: TGTGCCTGGAGTGCACTAACTAGCGGGAGGATGAATGAGCAGTTCTTC; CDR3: CAWSALTSGRMNEQFF
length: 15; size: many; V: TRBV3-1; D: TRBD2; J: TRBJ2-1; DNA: TGTGCCAGCAGCCAAGGGCTAGCGGATTACAATGAGCAGTTCTTC; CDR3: CASSQGLADYNEQFF
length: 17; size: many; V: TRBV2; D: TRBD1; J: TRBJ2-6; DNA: TGTGCCAGCAGTGGTCCCGGGACAGGGGCTGGGGCCAACGTCCTGACTTTC; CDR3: CASSGPGTGAGANVLTF
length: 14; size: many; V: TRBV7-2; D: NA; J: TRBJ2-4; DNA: TGTGCCAGCAGCCGCTCACCGCCAGGGATGGATCTGTACTTC; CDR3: CASSRSPPGMDLYF
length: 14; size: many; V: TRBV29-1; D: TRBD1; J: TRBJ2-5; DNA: TGCAGCGTTGTAAAGGCAGGGGGCGGGGAGACCCAGTACTTC; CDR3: CSVVKAGGGETQYF
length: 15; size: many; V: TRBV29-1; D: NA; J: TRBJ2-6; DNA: TGCAGCGTTGAAGAATGGCTAGGTGGGGCCAACGTCCTGACTTTC; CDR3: CSVEEWLGGANVLTF
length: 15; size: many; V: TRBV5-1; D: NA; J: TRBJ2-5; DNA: TGCGCCAGCAGCTTGCAACGGGGGCCCCAAGAGACCCAGTACTTC; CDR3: CASSLQRGPQETQYF
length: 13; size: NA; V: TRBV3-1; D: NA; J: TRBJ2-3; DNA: TGTGCCAGCAGCCAAAAGTGGTCAGATGCGCAGTATTTT; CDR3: CASSQKWSDAQYF
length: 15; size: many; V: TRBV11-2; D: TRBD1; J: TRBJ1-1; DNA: TGTGCCAGCAGCTCCCTCACAGGGGTTGGTGGTGAAGCTTTCTTT; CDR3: CASSSLTGVGGEAFF
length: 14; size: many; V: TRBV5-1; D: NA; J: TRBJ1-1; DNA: TGCGCCAGCAGCGTGCCGGGACCGGCTAACGAAGCTTTCTTT; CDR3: CASSVPGPANEAFF
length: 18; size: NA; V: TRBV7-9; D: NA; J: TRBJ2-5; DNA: TGTGCCGGCAGCTCGACAGGGGAGGGGCTAGCGGGGCAAGAGACCCAGTACTTC; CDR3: CAGSSTGEGLAGQETQYF
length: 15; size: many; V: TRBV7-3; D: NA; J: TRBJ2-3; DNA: TGTGCCAGCAGCTTAACGTCCGAAAAGGAGGATACGCAGTATTTT; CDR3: CASSLTSEKEDTQYF
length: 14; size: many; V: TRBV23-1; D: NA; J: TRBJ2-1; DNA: TGCGCCAGCAGTCCCGCGGCCCAAATCAATGAGCAGTTCTTC; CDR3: CASSPAAQINEQFF
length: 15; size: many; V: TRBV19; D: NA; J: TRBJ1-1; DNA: TGTGCCAGTAGTATCAGCAGACCGATTAACACTGAAGCTTTCTTT; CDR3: CASSISRPINTEAFF
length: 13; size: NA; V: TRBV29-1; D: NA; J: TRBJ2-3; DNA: TGCAGCGTTGAGGGTCGGTTCACAGATACGCAGTATTTT; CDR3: CSVEGRFTDTQYF
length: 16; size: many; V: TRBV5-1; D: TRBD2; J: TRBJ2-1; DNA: TGCGCCAGCAGCTTCCTTACTAGCGGGGGTAACAATGAGCAGTTCTTC; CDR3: CASSFLTSGGNNEQFF
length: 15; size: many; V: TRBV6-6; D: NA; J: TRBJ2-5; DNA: TGTGCCAGCAGTTACAGCAGGGAATCACAAGAGACCCAGTACTTC; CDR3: CASSYSRESQETQYF
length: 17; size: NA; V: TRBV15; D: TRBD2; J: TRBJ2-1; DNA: TGTGCCACCAGCAGTTTTCTAGCGGGAGGAACCTACAATGAGCAGTTCTTC; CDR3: CATSSFLAGGTYNEQFF
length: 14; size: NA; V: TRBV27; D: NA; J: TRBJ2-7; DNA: TGTGCCAGCAGTGACCTCCCGAGGCCCTACGAGCTGTACTTC; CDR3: CASSDLPRPYELYF
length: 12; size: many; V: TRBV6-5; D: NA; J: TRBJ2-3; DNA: TGTGCCAGCAGTTACTCCCCAGATACGCAGTATTTT; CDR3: CASSYSPDTQYF
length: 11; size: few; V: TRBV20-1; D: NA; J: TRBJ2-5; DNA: TGCAGTGCTAGCCGGGAGGAGACCCAGTACTTC; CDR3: CSASREETQYF
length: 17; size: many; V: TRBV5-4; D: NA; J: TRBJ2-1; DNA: TGTGCCAGCAGAATATGGGGTGCGACCCCATCCTACAATGAGCAGTTCTTC; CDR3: CASRIWGATPSYNEQFF
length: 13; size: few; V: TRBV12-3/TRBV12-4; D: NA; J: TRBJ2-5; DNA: TGTGCCAGCAGTTTAGTAGTTCGAGAGACCCAGTACTTC; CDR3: CASSLVVRETQYF
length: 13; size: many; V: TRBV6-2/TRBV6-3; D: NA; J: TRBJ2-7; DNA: TGTGCCAGCAGGGGGACCGCCTCGAGGGAGCAGTACTTC; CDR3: CASRGTASREQYF
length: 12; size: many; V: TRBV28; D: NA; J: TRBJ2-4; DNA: TGTGCCAGCAGTTACGGCAAAAACATTCAGTACTTC; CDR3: CASSYGKNIQYF
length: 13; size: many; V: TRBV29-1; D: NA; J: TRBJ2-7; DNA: TGCAGCGTGACACAGGACTTCTCGGACGAGCAGTACTTC; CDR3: CSVTQDFSDEQYF
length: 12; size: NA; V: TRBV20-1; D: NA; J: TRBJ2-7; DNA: TGCAGTGCTAGAAACAGGGCCTACGAGCAGTACTTC; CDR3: CSARNRAYEQYF
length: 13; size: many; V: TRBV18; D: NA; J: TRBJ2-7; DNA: TGTGCCAGCTCACCGGACGGGGCTCACGAGCAGTACTTC; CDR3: CASSPDGAHEQYF
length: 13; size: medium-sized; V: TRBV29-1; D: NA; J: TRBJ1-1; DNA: TGCAGCGTTGAAGGCCACCCGAACACTGAAGCTTTCTTT; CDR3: CSVEGHPNTEAFF
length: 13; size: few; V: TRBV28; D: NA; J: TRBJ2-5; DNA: TGTGCCAGCAGTTTACAGGGAGCGGAGACCCAGTACTTC; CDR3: CASSLQGAETQYF
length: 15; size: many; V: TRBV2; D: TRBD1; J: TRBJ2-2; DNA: TGTGCCAGCAGACTGGACAGGGGTATCACCGGGGAGCTGTTTTTT; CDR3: CASRLDRGITGELFF
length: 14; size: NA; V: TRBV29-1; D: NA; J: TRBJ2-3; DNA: TGCAGCGTTGAAGAGGACGTGGGTGCAGATACGCAGTATTTT; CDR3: CSVEEDVGADTQYF
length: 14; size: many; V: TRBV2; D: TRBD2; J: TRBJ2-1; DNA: TGTGCCAGCAGAGTAGCGGGAGCGGGCAATGAGCAGTTCTTC; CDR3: CASRVAGAGNEQFF
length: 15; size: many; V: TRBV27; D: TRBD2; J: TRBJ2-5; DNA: TGTGCCAGCAGTTTTTCCACTAGCGGGAGAGAGACCCAGTACTTC; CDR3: CASSFSTSGRETQYF
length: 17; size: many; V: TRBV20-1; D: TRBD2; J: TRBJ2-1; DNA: TGCAGTGCTGGAGGGCGCGGGGGGGCCCCGGGGAACAATGAGCAGTTCTTC; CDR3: CSAGGRGGAPGNNEQFF
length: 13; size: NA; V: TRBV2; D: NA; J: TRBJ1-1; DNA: TGTGCCAGCGGGTGGGGTCTGTTCACTGAAGCTTTCTTT; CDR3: CASGWGLFTEAFF
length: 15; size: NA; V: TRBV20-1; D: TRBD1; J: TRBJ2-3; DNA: TGCAGTGCCCAGGTTGGGGGACAGTACACAGATACGCAGTATTTT; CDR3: CSAQVGGQYTDTQYF